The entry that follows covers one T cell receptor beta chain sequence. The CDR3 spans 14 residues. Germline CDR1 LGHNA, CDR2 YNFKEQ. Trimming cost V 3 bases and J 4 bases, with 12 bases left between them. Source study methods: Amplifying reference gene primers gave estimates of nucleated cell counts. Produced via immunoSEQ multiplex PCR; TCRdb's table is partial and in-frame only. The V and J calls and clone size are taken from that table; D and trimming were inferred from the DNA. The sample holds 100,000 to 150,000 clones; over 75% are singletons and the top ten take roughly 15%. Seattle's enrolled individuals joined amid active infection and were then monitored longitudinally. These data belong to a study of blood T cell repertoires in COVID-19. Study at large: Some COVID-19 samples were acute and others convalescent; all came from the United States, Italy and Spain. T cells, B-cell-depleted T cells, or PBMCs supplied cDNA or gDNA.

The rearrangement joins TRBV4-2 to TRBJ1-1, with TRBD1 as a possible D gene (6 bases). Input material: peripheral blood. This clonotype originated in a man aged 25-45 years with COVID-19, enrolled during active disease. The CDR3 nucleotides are TGTGCCAGCAGCCATAACAGGGTTGGCACTGAAGCTTTCTTT. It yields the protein CASSHNRVGTEAFF.